This record looks at one T cell receptor (beta chain) sequence and its context. The V segment lost 4 bases and the J segment 2 bases; nucleotides outside the gene matches: 2. The CDR3 spans 15 residues. Germline loops: CDR1 SGHRS, CDR2 YFSETQ. The data belong to a study of blood T cell repertoires in COVID-19. Study at large: From T cells, B-cell-depleted T cells, or PBMCs came the material, which was cDNA or gDNA.

This table comes from immunoSEQ multiplex PCR, and its TCRdb copy is limited to in-frame clones, with some not included. The repertoire has 100,000 to 150,000 clones, approximately 88% of them found once; the top ten carry around 12%. The sequenced sample consisted of peripheral blood. The chain links TRBV5-1 to TRBJ2-1; 11 nucleotides line up with TRBD2. The source is a woman in her twenties or thirties who had recovered from COVID-19. Here the CDR3 DNA reads TGCGCCAGCAGCCAGACTAGCGGGGCCTACAATGAGCAGTTCTTC. It codes for CASSQTSGAYNEQFF.